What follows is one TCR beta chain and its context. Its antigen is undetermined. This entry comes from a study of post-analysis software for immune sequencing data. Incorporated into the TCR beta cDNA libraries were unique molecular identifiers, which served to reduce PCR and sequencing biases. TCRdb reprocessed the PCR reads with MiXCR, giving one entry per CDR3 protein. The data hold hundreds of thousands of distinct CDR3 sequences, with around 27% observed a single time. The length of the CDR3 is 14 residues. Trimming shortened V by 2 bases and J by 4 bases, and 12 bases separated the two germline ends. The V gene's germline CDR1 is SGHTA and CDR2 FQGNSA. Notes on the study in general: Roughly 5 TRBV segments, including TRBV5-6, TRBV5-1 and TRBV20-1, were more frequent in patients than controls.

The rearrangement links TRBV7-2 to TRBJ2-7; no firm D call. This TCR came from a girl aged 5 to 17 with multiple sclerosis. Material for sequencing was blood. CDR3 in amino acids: CASSLLVPPYEQYF. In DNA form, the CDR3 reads TGTGCCAGCAGCTTACTGGTACCCCCATACGAGCAGTACTTC.